Described below is a single TCR beta chain sequence and its context. What antigen it recognizes has not been identified. No much larger clone exists at a distance of one base, and base qualities are not known. Every donor was a healthy Caucasian. Three pairs of female monozygotic twins, all aged roughly 18 to 29 years, made up the twin cohort. CD4+ and CD8+ T cell populations were isolated with positive isolation kits from Invitrogen. The library was made by 5' RACE. Reads for this sample came from an Illumina HiSeq 2000. A universal primer binding site was added through template switching, and the final cDNA carried a unique molecular identifier so that TCR cDNA molecules could be counted accurately. Specific primers in the conserved constant-segment region were used to synthesize first-strand cDNA for the TCR alpha and beta chains. To control for contamination, every cDNA library carried two barcodes: a SMART-Mk sample barcode plus Illumina barcodes. TruSeq adapter sequences, together with Illumina sample barcodes, were added in two successive PCR steps. The TCR alpha and beta cDNA libraries were sequenced on the Illumina HiSeq platform using custom primers. In the source study's methods: Raw reads were processed with MiGEC to extract unique molecular identifiers, and MiXCR was used to determine CDR3 positions. Recombination models were inferred per individual with the repgenHMM and IGoR tools using an EM algorithm. Shared clonotypes were analyzed with the tcR package in R, and sharing was normalized by the product of cloneset sizes. To study raw recombination without the effects of thymic and clonal selection, out-of-frame nonproductive sequences were analyzed. TCRdb reprocessed the public reads (quality trimming at Q25 with fastp, clone calling with MiXCR) and kept in-frame beta chains. Duplicate CDR3 protein sequences are folded into a single record with the most common DNA and genes. The V and J calls reflect TCRdb's pipeline rather than the authors' work. A total of under 350,000 distinct CDR3 sequences appear in this sample, over 8.5% of them only once. 6% to 8.5% of the sample belongs to the ten largest clones.

The sample is drawn from a study of identical twins (dated by TCRdb to about 2016). About the study as a whole: To test whether fetal clonotypes persist, this study deep-sequenced TCR alpha and beta repertoires from monozygotic twins, from unrelated adults of various ages, and from cord blood. Replicate twin experiments were performed at different times using different library preparation protocols to rule out contamination.

From the cysteine through the phenylalanine, the CDR3 covers 16 amino acids. Of the read, only the CDR3 DNA is kept; its 48 bases are in frame from base 1. V drops 8 bases and J drops 4 bases, leaving 20 bases in between. The germline V gene (reference sequence) provides CDR1 SEHNR and CDR2 FQNEAQ. The full study reports these points: In monozygotic twins, recombination models systematically underestimated out-of-frame TCR alpha sharing, but the models matched the sharing seen between unrelated individuals. Out-of-frame TCR alpha sequences shared between twins showed an excess of low generation-probability sequences compared with coincidental sharing between unrelated individuals. Invariant T cells such as MAIT and iNKT could partly confound zero-insertion analyses, although diverse VJ usage argued against such confounding for most clonotypes. Because the same donors could not be followed over many years, conclusions were based on cross-sectional statistical analysis. In beta out-of-frame sequences, excess twin sharing was weaker, because having fewer shared sequences lowered the signal-to-noise ratio. Fewer insertions were carried by abundant cord blood beta clonotypes, a similar but weaker trend appeared in young adult naive repertoires, and no such trend appeared in memory repertoires.

These records were also assigned to another study, of yellow fever vaccine responses in identical twins. Looking at the second paper: The T cell response to vaccination in identical twins was reported by the authors to appear partly convergent and partly personalized. In identical twins, the study followed T cell clones that responded to the vaccine with precision.

This TCR came from a young woman in good health. The receptor chain draws on TRBV7-9 and TRBJ2-2; there is no confident call for the D gene. Specimen: CD8+ T cells sorted from blood. The DNA sequence is TGTGCCAGCGCCGAGGCAGCAGAACAATCCACCGGGGAGCTGTTTTTT. Its translation reads: CASAEAAEQSTGELFF. Outside the CDR3, residues come from the reference TRBV7-9 and TRBJ2-2 proteins, so the full variable domain is: DTGVSQNPRHKITKRGQNVTFRCDPISEHNRLYWYRQTLGQGPEFLTYFQNEAQLEKSRLLSDRFSAERPKGSFSTLEIQRTEQGDSAMYLCASAEAAEQSTGELFFGEGSRLTVL.